This TCR beta chain was retrieved from a study of blood T cells in healthy people across ages. This CDR3 is 14 amino acids long. V was clipped by 3 bases and J by 3 bases, with 12 bases between them. In germline, CDR1 is DFQATT, CDR2 SNEGSKA (reference sequence). A second PCR of 7 to 11 cycles used a sample-barcoded 5' primer and a J-beta primer mix. One entry per CDR3 protein, called by TCRdb with MiXCR from the 5' RACE reads. The sample yields roughly 800,000 distinct CDR3 sequences, 20% to 30% seen once. In terms of origin and age, donors were healthy Caucasian individuals from Russia aged roughly 6 to 90. The sample also formed part of further work on T cells of mothers and their children. As reported in that work: The overlap seen between related mothers and children slightly exceeded that of unrelated pairs, though not significantly. Across the analysis, no persistent microchimeric T cell clones were detected.

The sequence derives from a boy between 10 and 17 years old in good health. Input material: blood. The rearrangement uses TRBV20-1 and TRBJ2-1; the D call may be TRBD1 or TRBD2 (5 bases each). The CDR3 sequence: CSASEGNFYNEQFF. The CDR3 nucleotides are TGCAGTGCTAGTGAGGGGAATTTCTACAATGAGCAGTTCTTC.